This T cell receptor (beta chain) was identified during a study of cytomegalovirus exposure and HLA in healthy donors (dated by TCRdb to about 2017). With respect to the entire study: According to a later analysis, the 120 or so validation repertoires were produced on the same platform as the 700 or so repertoires of the first cohort. The study aimed to test whether signatures of past pathogen exposure could be identified by cataloging public T cell receptors. In addition to the first cohort of 666 subjects, a separate validation cohort of approximately 130 different subjects was used. The study combined high-throughput TCR immunosequencing, statistical association of individual TCRs with disease status, and machine learning to predict cytomegalovirus infection status.

Concerning this clone itself: Which antigen it targets is not known. The input lacks base qualities; no much larger clone sits a single base away.

What the research found in general, with its limitations: In the study, 150 to 200 TCR beta chains were listed as associated with cytomegalovirus. Most TCR sequences were observed very rarely across donors, whereas some public TCRs were present in many individuals. A few of the identified cytomegalovirus-associated TCR beta chains were confirmed in vitro to be specific for cytomegalovirus antigens. A later analysis lacked HLA typing for the validation cohort, so it scored co-occurrence in that cohort across all 120 repertoires. The classifier was reported to diagnose cytomegalovirus status with high specificity and sensitivity in both the original and validation cohorts. In a later analysis, TCRs clustered in the first cohort were found to also tend to co-occur in the approximately 110 validation repertoires, with 90% to 95% of cluster scores above 0. According to the authors, the approach could potentially be generalized to other disease states and immunological phenotypes.

Separate from the approximately 700-subject first cohort, the validation cohort of 95 to 150 subjects was the group to which the donors belonged. Receptor amplification or capture employed the immunoSEQ multiplex PCR assay. The original pipeline was this. A statistical classification framework was developed to diagnose cytomegalovirus status using the catalog of TCR beta chain sequences. TCRdb obtained this table from immuneACCESS and retained in-frame rearrangements with V and J assigned. These tables miss some clones; where compared with another copy, unresolved V genes account for less than half of the shortfall, and the remainder is unexplained. V and J calls and clone size are copied from that table; D and trimming were computed from the DNA. The sample table records about 190,000 clones; about 84% of these occur just once. The leading ten clones occupy 1.4% to 1.5% of the sample. The junction shows trimming of 3 bases on V and 3 bases on J, plus 2 bases between the germline ends. The germline V gene supplies CDR1 KGHSH and CDR2 LQKENI. From the cysteine up to the phenylalanine, the CDR3 has a length of 12 residues. Only the CDR3 portion is preserved as DNA: 36 bases, with reading frame beginning at the first base.

The sequence links TRBV18 to TRBJ2-2, with the D segment identity uncertain. The sample was PBMCs. This receptor was taken from a woman aged 18-30 years in good health and CMV-seronegative. Here is the DNA: TGTGCCAGCTCACCCTACACCGGGGAGCTGTTTTTT. Translated, it gives CASSPYTGELFF.